This T cell receptor (beta chain) derives from a study of cytomegalovirus exposure and HLA in healthy donors. The PCR was carried out with 60 Vbeta primers and 13 Jbeta primers. This table comes from immunoSEQ multiplex PCR, and its TCRdb copy is limited to in-frame clones, with some not included. This table holds 110,000 to 150,000 clones, around 75% found once. There are 14 residues in the CDR3. Losses at the gene ends were 3 bases for V and 4 bases for J; bases not matched to a gene: 1. CDR1 and CDR2 from the germline V gene are MDHEN and SYDVKM. The sample taken for sequencing was PBMCs. This receptor was obtained from a female donor in good health and CMV-seronegative. The rearrangement joins TRBV28 to TRBJ1-1, with 11 bases that match TRBD1. CDR3 nucleotide sequence: TGTGCCAGCAGTTTCGGGACAGGGGGCACTGAAGCTTTCTTT. It yields the protein CASSFGTGGTEAFF.